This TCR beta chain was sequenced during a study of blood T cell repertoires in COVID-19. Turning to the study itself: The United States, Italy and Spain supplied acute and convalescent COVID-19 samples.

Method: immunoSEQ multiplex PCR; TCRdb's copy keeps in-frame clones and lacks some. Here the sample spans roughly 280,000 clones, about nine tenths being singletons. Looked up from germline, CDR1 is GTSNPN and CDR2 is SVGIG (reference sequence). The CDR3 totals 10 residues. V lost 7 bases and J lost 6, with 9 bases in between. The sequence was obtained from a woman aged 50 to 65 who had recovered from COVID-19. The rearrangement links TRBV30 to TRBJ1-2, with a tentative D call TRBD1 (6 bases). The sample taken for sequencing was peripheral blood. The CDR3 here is CALGADGYTF. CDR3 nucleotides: TGTGCCTTGGGGGCGGATGGCTACACCTTC.